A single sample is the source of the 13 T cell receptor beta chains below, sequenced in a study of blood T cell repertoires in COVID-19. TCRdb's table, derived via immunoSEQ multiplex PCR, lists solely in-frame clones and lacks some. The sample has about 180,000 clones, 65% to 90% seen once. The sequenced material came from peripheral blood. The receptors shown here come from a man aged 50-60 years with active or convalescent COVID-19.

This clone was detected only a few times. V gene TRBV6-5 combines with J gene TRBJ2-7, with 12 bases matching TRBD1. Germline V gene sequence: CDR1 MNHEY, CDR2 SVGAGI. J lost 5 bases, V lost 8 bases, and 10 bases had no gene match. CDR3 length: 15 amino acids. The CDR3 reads CASSPGQGARHEQYF. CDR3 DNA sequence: TGTGCCAGCTCGCCGGGACAGGGGGCGCGGCACGAGCAGTACTTC.

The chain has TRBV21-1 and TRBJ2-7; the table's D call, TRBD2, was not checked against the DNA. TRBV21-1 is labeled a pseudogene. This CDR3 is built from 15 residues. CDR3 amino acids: CASSKGRRLPPGQYF. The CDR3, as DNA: TGTGCCAGCAGCAAAGGGCGGCGACTCCCCCCCGGGCAGTACTTC.

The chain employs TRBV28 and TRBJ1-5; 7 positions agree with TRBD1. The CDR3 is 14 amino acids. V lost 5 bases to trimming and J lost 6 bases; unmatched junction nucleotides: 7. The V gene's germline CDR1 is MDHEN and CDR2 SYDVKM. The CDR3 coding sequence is TGTGCCAGCAGTGGGGACAGTTTTGGTCAGCCCCAGCATTTT. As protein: CASSGDSFGQPQHF.

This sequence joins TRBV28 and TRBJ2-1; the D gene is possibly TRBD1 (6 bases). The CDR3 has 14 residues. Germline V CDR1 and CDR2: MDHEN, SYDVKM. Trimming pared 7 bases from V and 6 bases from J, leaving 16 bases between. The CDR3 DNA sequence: TGTGCCAGCACAACAGGGTTTGGGGGCAATGAGCAGTTCTTC. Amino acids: CASTTGFGGNEQFF.

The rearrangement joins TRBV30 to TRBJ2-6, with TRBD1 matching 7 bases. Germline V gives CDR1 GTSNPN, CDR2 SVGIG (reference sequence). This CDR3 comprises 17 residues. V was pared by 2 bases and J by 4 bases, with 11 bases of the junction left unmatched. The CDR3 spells CAWSPLQGRVGANVLTF. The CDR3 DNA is TGTGCCTGGAGTCCTCTACAGGGGCGGGTGGGGGCCAACGTCCTGACTTTC.

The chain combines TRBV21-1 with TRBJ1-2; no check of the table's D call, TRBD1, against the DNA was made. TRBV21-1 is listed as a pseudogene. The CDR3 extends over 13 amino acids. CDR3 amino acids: CASSVPGQGAGTF. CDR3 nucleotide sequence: TGTGCCAGCAGCGTACCGGGACAGGGGGCCGGCACCTTC.

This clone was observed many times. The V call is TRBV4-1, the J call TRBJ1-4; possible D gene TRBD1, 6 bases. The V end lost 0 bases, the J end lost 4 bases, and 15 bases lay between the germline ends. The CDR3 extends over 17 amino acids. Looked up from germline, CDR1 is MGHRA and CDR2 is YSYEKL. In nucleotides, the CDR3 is TGCGCCAGCAGCCAAGAAGCGGCGGCAGGGGATAATGAAAAACTGTTTTTT. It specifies CASSQEAAAGDNEKLFF.

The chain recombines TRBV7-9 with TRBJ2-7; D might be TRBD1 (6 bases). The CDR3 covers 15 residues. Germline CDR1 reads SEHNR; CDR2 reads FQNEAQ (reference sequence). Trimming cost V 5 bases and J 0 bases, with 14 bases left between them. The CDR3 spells CASSNTGSLSYEQYF. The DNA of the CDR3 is TGTGCCAGCAGCAATACAGGGTCCCTCTCCTACGAGCAGTACTTC.

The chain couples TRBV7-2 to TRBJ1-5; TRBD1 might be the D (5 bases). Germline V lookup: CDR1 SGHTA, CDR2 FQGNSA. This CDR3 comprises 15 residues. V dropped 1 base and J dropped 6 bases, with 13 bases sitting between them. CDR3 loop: CASSLVGQGVQPQHF. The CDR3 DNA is TGTGCCAGCAGCTTAGTTGGACAAGGAGTTCAGCCCCAGCATTTT.

In DNA, the CDR3 is TGCAGCGCTGGGGGCGGTAGCAATCAGCCCCAGCATTTT. Protein sequence: CSAGGGSNQPQHF. The chain carries TRBV29-1 and TRBJ1-5; D is possibly TRBD1 (6 bases). Germline loops: CDR1 SQVTM, CDR2 ANQGSEA. V lost 7 bases and J 0 bases, leaving 10 bases between the germline ends. CDR3 length: 13 residues.

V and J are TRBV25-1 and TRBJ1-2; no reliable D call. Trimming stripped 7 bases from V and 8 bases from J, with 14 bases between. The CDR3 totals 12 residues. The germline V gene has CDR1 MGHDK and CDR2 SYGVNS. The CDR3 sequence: CASTLDGVGYTF. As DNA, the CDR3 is TGTGCCAGCACTTTGGACGGGGTAGGCTACACCTTC.

The DNA for the CDR3 is TGTGCCAGCAGTTTCCAACAGGGCTACGAGCAGTACTTC. This gives the protein CASSFQQGYEQYF. This chain joins TRBV7-9 and TRBJ2-7; possibly TRBD1 for D (6 bases). Germline V lookup: CDR1 SEHNR, CDR2 FQNEAQ (reference sequence). Deletions cut 6 bases from V and 3 bases from J, with 12 bases between. The CDR3 runs 13 residues.

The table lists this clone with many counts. CDR3 DNA: TGTGCCAGCAGCCATACGGGCGGGACTAGCGCCTACGAGCAGTACTTC. Translating it yields CASSHTGGTSAYEQYF. The V gene is TRBV7-9, the J gene TRBJ2-7, with TRBD2 identical over 10 bases. The CDR3 covers 16 residues. Germline assignment: CDR1 SEHNR and CDR2 FQNEAQ (reference sequence). V was clipped by 5 bases and J by 2 bases; unmatched bases: 9.